This T cell receptor (beta chain) derives from a study of T cells in Graves' hyperthyroidism and ophthalmopathy. Study summary: The initial diagnosis was the point when peripheral blood was collected, ahead of any treatment.

TCR beta CDR3 regions were amplified from RNA. The primer set for the first-round RT-PCR of the TCR CDR3 was HTBI. Each CDR3 protein gets one entry after TCRdb re-called the multiplex PCR reads with MiXCR. The data contain hundreds of thousands of distinct CDR3 sequences, more than 12% of them seen just once; the ten biggest clones take up around 13%. At least ten counts were recorded for this clonotype. On the basis of clinical symptoms, serum thyroxine and TRAb, thyroid ultrasound and orbital computed tomography, diagnoses were made. The V gene lost 2 bases and the J gene lost 7 bases, with 14 bases spanning the gap. The CDR3 extends over 14 amino acids.

The origin of this receptor is a woman aged 45-65 years with Graves' ophthalmopathy. The chain carries TRBV12-3 or TRBV12-4 and TRBJ1-2, with D perhaps TRBD1 (6 bases). Sequencing was done on a sample of blood. The CDR3: CASSLRGTWSGYTF. CDR3 DNA sequence: TGTGCCAGCAGTTTAAGAGGGACATGGAGTGGCTACACCTTC.